The T cell receptor beta chain described here comes from a study of cytomegalovirus exposure and HLA in healthy donors. The method was immunoSEQ multiplex PCR; TCRdb's version includes in-frame clones alone and lacks a portion of them. The sample has 200,000 to 250,000 clones; about 90% are singletons. The sample consisted of PBMCs. The TCR sequence derives from a woman under 30 in good health and CMV-seronegative.

CDR3 sequence reads: CASSLSGGANVLTF. DNA for the CDR3: TGTGCCAGCAGCTTGTCCGGTGGGGCCAACGTCCTGACTTTC. The chain combines TRBV5-6 with TRBJ2-6, with no clear D. Germline V CDR1 and CDR2: SGHDT, YYEEEE. This CDR3 region has 14 residues. V lost 1 base to trimming and J lost 3 bases, with 5 bases between them.